These 25 T cell receptor beta chains originate from one sample sequenced in a study of blood T cell repertoires in COVID-19. Clones were read by immunoSEQ multiplex PCR, and TCRdb kept only the in-frame ones, dropping some. Altogether 110,000 to 150,000 clones are present, over 75% being singletons, with the ten largest covering over 2.5%. The sample consisted of peripheral blood. The source of these receptors is a man between 50 and 59 years old with acute or convalescent COVID-19.

The chain uses TRBV12-3 or TRBV12-4 and TRBJ1-5; TRBD1 might be the D (6 bases). This CDR3 has 13 amino acids. V lost 3 bases and J 6 bases, leaving 9 bases between the germline ends. CDR3 in DNA: TGTGCCAGCAGTTTTAAAGGGGGTCAGCCCCAGCATTTT. Translated: CASSFKGGQPQHF.

J is TRBJ1-2 and V is TRBV28; D may be TRBD1 (6 bases). CDR3 size: 14 residues. The V end lost 6 bases, the J end lost 3 bases, and 14 bases lay between the germline ends. Germline assignment: CDR1 MDHEN and CDR2 SYDVKM. The chain's CDR3 is CASSLDRPYYGYTF. CDR3 DNA sequence: TGTGCCAGCAGCTTAGACAGGCCTTACTATGGCTACACCTTC.

The V gene is TRBV11-2, the J gene TRBJ2-7; 9 bases are a match to TRBD1. Germline CDR1 is SGHAT and CDR2 is FQNNGV. V trimming: 1 base; J trimming: 1 base; junction bases outside the gene matches: 2. This CDR3 contains 15 residues. The CDR3 region has the DNA TGTGCCAGCAGCTTAGCGACAGGGGGATCCTACGAGCAGTACTTC. Translating it yields CASSLATGGSYEQYF.

The chain joins TRBV18 to TRBJ2-1; TRBD2 aligns across 7 bases. Germline V CDR1 and CDR2: KGHSH, LQKENI. V dropped 5 bases and J dropped 4; count of bases not matched to a gene: 5. The CDR3 sequence is 14 residues long. The chain's CDR3 is CASSGSGVYNEQFF. CDR3 in DNA: TGTGCCAGCTCAGGAAGCGGGGTATACAATGAGCAGTTCTTC.

V and J are TRBV12-3 or TRBV12-4 and TRBJ2-5; D is unclear. This CDR3 is 11 amino acids long. Trimming removed 5 bases from V and 8 bases from J, with 9 bases in between. The CDR3 coding sequence is TGTGCCAGCAGTCCTCTCACTACCCAGTACTTC. Translating gives CASSPLTTQYF.

Of note for this clone: Germline is not matched at one junction end, which may reflect a read error. V gene TRBV12-5 combines with J gene TRBJ1-1; the match to TRBD1 covers 7 bases. There are 14 residues in the CDR3. Germline V gene sequence: CDR1 LGHNT, CDR2 FRNRAP. CDR3 sequence: CASGLGQMNTEAFF. The DNA for the CDR3 is TGTGCTAGTGGGTTGGGACAGATGAACACTGAAGCTTTCTTT. The full variable domain, rest sourced from reference TRBV12-5 and TRBJ1-1, is DARVTQTPRHKVTEMGQEVTMRCQPILGHNTVFWYRQTMMQGLELLAYFRNRAPLDDSGMPKDRFSAEMPDATLATLKIQPSEPRDSAVYFCASGLGQMNTEAFFGQGTRLTVV.

The chain links TRBV9 to TRBJ1-5; perhaps TRBD1 as D (6 bases). The ends were cut back, 3 bases at V and 0 bases at J, with 10 bases in the middle. Looked up from germline, CDR1 is SGDLS and CDR2 is YYNGEE. This CDR3 comprises 15 residues. CDR3: CASSATGNSNQPQHF. The CDR3 region has the DNA TGTGCCAGCAGCGCTACAGGGAATAGCAATCAGCCCCAGCATTTT.

V is TRBV7-3 and J is TRBJ2-6; D is unclear. Trimming took off 4 bases at V and 0 bases at J, with 10 bases between the two ends. Germline V gene data show CDR1 as SGHTA and CDR2 as FQGTGA. The CDR3 is made up of 16 amino acids. CDR3 in amino acids: CASSSYSSSGANVLTF. CDR3 bases: TGTGCCAGCAGCTCCTACTCTAGCTCTGGGGCCAACGTCCTGACTTTC.

The chain uses TRBV4-2 and TRBJ1-2, with unresolved D. CDR3 length equals 17 residues. V lost 4 bases and J lost 0, with 18 bases in between. Germline lookup yields CDR1 LGHNA and CDR2 YNFKEQ. The CDR3 sequence: CASSPSGGKGANYGYTF. CDR3 nucleotide sequence: TGTGCCAGCAGCCCCTCCGGAGGGAAGGGTGCTAACTATGGCTACACCTTC.

This chain's CDR3 is CSVGVEGAHAGGYTF. CDR3 in DNA: TGCAGCGTTGGGGTAGAGGGGGCCCATGCCGGGGGCTACACCTTC. V and J are TRBV29-1 and TRBJ1-2; 7 nucleotides agree with TRBD1. V lost 4 bases, J lost 8 bases, and 16 bases stayed unmatched. The CDR3 is 15 amino acids. Germline CDR1 is SQVTM and CDR2 is ANQGSEA.

The chain uses TRBV3-1 (or the pseudogene TRBV3-2) and TRBJ1-3; D gene ambiguous. The germline gives CDR1 LGHDT, CDR2 YNNKEL (reference sequence). The CDR3 sequence is 14 residues long. Trimming stripped 1 base from V and 4 bases from J, with 8 bases between. The CDR3 is CASSQVVQGNTIYF. The DNA for the CDR3 is TGTGCCAGCAGCCAAGTAGTACAGGGAAACACCATATATTTT.

V gene TRBV5-1 combines with J gene TRBJ2-7; D may be TRBD1 (5 bases). Between the trimmed V and J ends, which lost 5 bases and 4 bases, there was a span of 7 bases. Per the germline V gene, CDR1 is SGHRS and CDR2 is YFSETQ. CDR3 length: 11 residues. CDR3 residues: CASRTAYEQYF. Here the CDR3 DNA reads TGCGCCAGCAGGACAGCGTACGAGCAGTACTTC.

V gene TRBV6-2 or TRBV6-3 combines with J gene TRBJ2-7; D possibly corresponds to TRBD1 (6 bases). The CDR3 totals 17 residues. From germline, CDR1 is MNHEY and CDR2 SVGEGT. V was cut by 2 bases and J by 4 bases, with 21 bases left in between. The CDR3 nucleotides are TGTGCCAGCAGTTACACGGCGATAACAGGGATGGCGTACGAGCAGTACTTC. Translation: CASSYTAITGMAYEQYF.

The chain has TRBV21-1 and TRBJ2-1; TRBD1 is taken as the D call from the table, unchecked against the DNA. TRBV21-1 is marked as a pseudogene. CDR3 length: 13 residues. The CDR3 nucleotides read TGTGCCAACACTGTGGGGCGCTACAATGAGCAGTTCTTC. Its protein is CANTVGRYNEQFF.

Only a few counts were recorded for this clone. This chain's CDR3 is CASSQTQDLPTHEKLFF. DNA for the CDR3: TGCGCCAGCAGCCAAACCCAGGATCTTCCCACCCATGAAAAACTGTTTTTT. The V gene is TRBV4-1, the J gene TRBJ1-4; D gene uncertain. V lost 2 bases to trimming and J lost 6 bases, with 19 bases between them. The CDR3 totals 17 residues. The V gene's germline CDR1 is MGHRA and CDR2 YSYEKL.

The chain has TRBV4-1 and TRBJ1-2; a weak D match, TRBD1 (5 bases). The CDR3 consists of 15 residues. Deletions cut 0 bases from V and 5 bases from J, with 13 bases between. Germline CDR1 MGHRA, CDR2 YSYEKL. The CDR3 loop reads CASSQESGGWYGYTF. DNA for the CDR3: TGCGCCAGCAGCCAAGAGAGCGGGGGTTGGTATGGCTACACCTTC.

The chain couples TRBV27 to TRBJ2-1; no definite D call. The CDR3 extends over 15 amino acids. In germline, CDR1 is MNHEY, CDR2 SMNVEV (reference sequence). V lost 2 bases and J 0 bases, leaving 8 bases between the germline ends. CDR3 nucleotide sequence: TGTGCCAGCAGTTTACGGTGGAGCTCCTACAATGAGCAGTTCTTC. This sequence encodes CASSLRWSSYNEQFF.

The CDR3 DNA reads as TGTGCCAGCAGTGAAAGGACATCCCAAGAGACCCAGTACTTC. Amino acid sequence: CASSERTSQETQYF. The V call is TRBV25-1, the J call TRBJ2-5, with a weak D call TRBD1 (5 bases). V gave up 2 bases and J gave up 1 base, with 8 bases separating them. This CDR3 is built from 14 residues. The germline CDR1 and CDR2 sequences are MGHDK and SYGVNS.

J is TRBJ2-7 and V is TRBV5-1; tentatively, D is TRBD2 (5 bases). This CDR3 has 14 residues. Trimming stripped 2 bases from V and 6 bases from J, with 15 bases between. CDR1 and CDR2 from the germline V gene are SGHRS and YFSETQ. CDR3 amino acids: CASSFGGKDGEQYF. The CDR3 region has the DNA TGCGCCAGCAGCTTCGGAGGTAAGGACGGCGAGCAGTACTTC. Using reference TRBV5-1 and TRBJ2-7 for the parts outside the CDR3, the full variable domain is KAGVTQTPRYLIKTRGQQVTLSCSPISGHRSVSWYQQTPGQGLQFLFEYFSETQRNKGNFPGRFSGRQFSNSRSEMNVSTLELGDSALYLCASSFGGKDGEQYFGPGTRLTVT.

The chain carries TRBV2 and TRBJ2-1; possible D gene TRBD1, 7 bases. Trimming removed 4 bases at V and 12 bases at J, with 19 bases between. Germline CDR1 is SNHLY and CDR2 is FYNNEI. CDR3 size: 14 residues. CDR3 bases: TGTGCCAGCAGTGCGGACAGGTCGGGGGTGGGGCAGTTCTTC. It yields the protein CASSADRSGVGQFF.

The chain couples TRBV30 to TRBJ1-6; D gene ambiguous. CDR1 and CDR2 (germline): GTSNPN, SVGIG (reference sequence). This CDR3 is built from 14 residues. V lost 1 base and J lost 0, with 4 bases in between. The DNA of the CDR3 is TGTGCCTGGAGTGGGAGCTCCTATAATTCACCCCTCCACTTT. Translating gives CAWSGSSYNSPLHF.

This clone has a single count. The chain is built from TRBV6-4 and TRBJ1-5; D gene ambiguous. Trimming stripped 6 bases from V and 0 bases from J, with 12 bases between. The CDR3 is 15 residues long. Germline loops: CDR1 MRHNA, CDR2 SNTAGT. The CDR3 region is CASRDDINSNQPQHF. The CDR3 DNA is TGTGCCAGCAGAGACGACATTAATAGCAATCAGCCCCAGCATTTT.

In DNA form, the CDR3 reads TGTGCCAGCATAGACGGGTCCTCCTACGAGCAGTACTTC. Translated: CASIDGSSYEQYF. The rearrangement links TRBV28 to TRBJ2-7; D is ambiguous. V lost 7 bases and J 0 bases, leaving 10 bases between the germline ends. The germline V gene encodes CDR1 MDHEN and CDR2 SYDVKM. The CDR3 is made up of 13 amino acids.

This rearrangement joins TRBV6-5 to TRBJ1-2; D is undetermined. The CDR3 covers 16 residues. Trimming removed 3 bases at V and 4 bases at J, with 18 bases between. In germline, CDR1 is MNHEY, CDR2 SVGAGI. CDR3: CASSYVRRAPGYGYTF. The DNA for the CDR3 is TGTGCCAGCAGTTATGTTCGGCGGGCCCCGGGCTATGGCTACACCTTC.

The chain joins TRBV28 to TRBJ1-2; possible D gene TRBD1, 5 bases. The germline V gene has CDR1 MDHEN and CDR2 SYDVKM. This CDR3 is built from 15 residues. Deletions cut 5 bases from V and 2 bases from J, with 15 bases between. CDR3 sequence reads: CASSGGDGLNYGYTF. Here the CDR3 DNA reads TGTGCCAGCAGTGGGGGGGATGGCCTGAACTATGGCTACACCTTC.